Following are 31 T cell receptor beta chains from one sample sequenced in a study of a mutant IDH1 vaccine in newly diagnosed glioma. Regarding time point: week 23, last vaccination. Vaccine doses each comprised 300 ug of mutant IDH1 20-mer peptide, with topical imiquimod. Antigens of these TCRs are unknown. Only in-frame clones appear in the TCRdb table, and some are missing; sequencing was by immunoSEQ multiplex PCR. The sample records around 40,000 clones, about 80% being singletons. The sample here was PBMCs, taken from a glioma patient whose treatment included an IDH1 peptide vaccine. These receptors originate from a man in his fifties or sixties with glioma.

This clone was detected only a few times. CDR3 nucleotides: TGTGCCAGCAGCGTAGCCCAGATGAACTATGGCTACACCTTC. Translated, it gives CASSVAQMNYGYTF. The chain carries TRBV9 and TRBJ1-2; D is unclear. The CDR3 runs 14 residues. Trimming took off 0 bases at V and 2 bases at J, with 8 bases between the two ends. The germline CDR1 and CDR2 sequences are SGDLS and YYNGEE.

This chain links TRBV7-9 with TRBJ1-1; no clear D gene. Germline-derived CDR1 and CDR2 are SEHNR and FQNEAQ (reference sequence). Trimming left V 6 bases short and J 1 base short, with 12 bases between. There are 14 residues in the CDR3. The DNA for the CDR3 is TGTGCCAGCAGATCTGACGGACCGAACACTGAAGCTTTCTTT. It encodes CASRSDGPNTEAFF.

This chain connects TRBV27 to TRBJ1-1, with 8 bases identical to TRBD1. This CDR3 comprises 14 residues. With V trimmed by 8 bases and J by 0 bases, 5 bases remained unmatched. The germline CDR1 and CDR2 sequences are MNHEY and SMNVEV (reference sequence). Here the CDR3 DNA reads TGTGCCAGCGGGGGACAGGTCATGAACACTGAAGCTTTCTTT. Its translation is CASGGQVMNTEAFF.

This sequence joins TRBV18 and TRBJ2-6; TRBD1 agrees at 7 bases. V shed 6 bases, J shed 2 bases, and the junction held 4 bases outside the gene matches. The germline CDR1 and CDR2 sequences are KGHSH and LQKENI. There are 15 residues in the CDR3. The chain's CDR3 is CASSPDRAGANVLTF. The CDR3 region has the DNA TGTGCCAGCTCCCCTGACAGGGCTGGGGCCAACGTCCTGACTTTC.

The chain recombines TRBV18 with TRBJ1-5, with 10 bases that match TRBD1. Trimming cost V 6 bases and J 4 bases; bases outside gene matches: 3. The CDR3 is 14 amino acids. Germline-derived CDR1 and CDR2 are KGHSH and LQKENI. CDR3 protein: CASSRDRGNQPQHF. The CDR3 DNA is TGTGCCAGCTCGCGGGACAGGGGTAATCAGCCCCAGCATTTT.

The rearrangement links TRBV14 to TRBJ1-2; the match to TRBD1 covers 7 bases. Losses at the gene ends were 1 base for V and 5 bases for J; bases not matched to a gene: 7. CDR3 length: 15 amino acids. The germline V gene encodes CDR1 SGHDN and CDR2 FVKESK. The CDR3 nucleotides are TGTGCCAGCAGCCAAGTACAGGGGCTCGAGTATGGCTACACCTTC. As protein: CASSQVQGLEYGYTF.

J is TRBJ2-1 and V is TRBV18; 10 positions agree with TRBD1. The J segment lost 5 bases and the V segment lost 3 bases, leaving 7 bases of the junction unmatched. Germline CDR1 and CDR2: KGHSH and LQKENI. The CDR3 has 16 amino acids. The CDR3 region is CASSPTTGGEDNEQFF. DNA of the CDR3: TGTGCCAGCTCACCGACGACAGGGGGCGAAGACAATGAGCAGTTCTTC. Variable domain in full (rest from reference TRBV18 and TRBJ2-1): NAGVMQNPRHLVRRRGQEARLRCSPMKGHSHVYWYRQLPEEGLKFMVYLQKENIIDESGMPKERFSAEFPKEGPSILRIQQVVRGDSAAYFCASSPTTGGEDNEQFFGPGTRLTVL.

This chain joins TRBV20-1 and TRBJ2-1; D unclear. Germline values: CDR1 DFQATT, CDR2 SNEGSKA (reference sequence). V was pared by 5 bases and J by 10 bases, with 12 bases between. The length of the CDR3 is 11 residues. The CDR3 sequence is CSARLQGEQFF. CDR3 in DNA: TGCAGTGCTCGCCTCCAAGGCGAGCAGTTCTTC.

By its share, this clone is medium-sized. This chain joins TRBV7-9 and TRBJ1-4, with no clear D. This CDR3 region has 14 residues. Per germline, CDR1 SEHNR and CDR2 FQNEAQ (reference sequence). V lost 3 bases, J lost 8 bases, and 13 bases lay in between. In DNA form, the CDR3 reads TGTGCCAGCAGCTTCGGGGATAGTAGGGAAAAACTGTTTTTT. Translation gives CASSFGDSREKLFF.

This chain connects TRBV30 to TRBJ2-1; D possibly corresponds to TRBD2 (6 bases). The CDR3 runs to 14 residues. V dropped 4 bases and J dropped 0 bases, with 10 bases sitting between them. The germline gives CDR1 GTSNPN, CDR2 SVGIG (reference sequence). DNA for the CDR3: TGTGCCTGGATGGGAGGAAGCTCCTACAATGAGCAGTTCTTC. As protein: CAWMGGSSYNEQFF.

For the CDR3, the DNA is TGCGCCAGCAGCCAAGACAGTTTTAAAGCAGGGTTTGGGAACATTCAGTACTTC. Translated: CASSQDSFKAGFGNIQYF. The genes are TRBV4-1 and TRBJ2-4, with D maybe TRBD1 (5 bases). Per the germline V gene, CDR1 is MGHRA and CDR2 is YSYEKL. This CDR3 contains 18 residues. Between the trimmed V and J ends, which lost 0 bases and 7 bases, there was a span of 22 bases.

CDR3 amino acids: CASSVALGLPGDTQYF. In nucleotides, the CDR3 is TGTGCCAGCAGCGTAGCGCTGGGCCTCCCGGGGGATACGCAGTATTTT. The rearrangement uses TRBV9 and TRBJ2-3, with a tentative D call TRBD2 (5 bases). V was clipped by 0 bases and J by 6 bases, with 17 bases between them. This CDR3 region has 16 residues. CDR1 is SGDLS and CDR2 is YYNGEE in the germline V gene. Supplemented by reference TRBV9 and TRBJ2-3, the full variable domain reads DSGVTQTPKHLITATGQRVTLRCSPRSGDLSVYWYQQSLDQGLQFLIQYYNGEERAKGNILERFSAQQFPDLHSELNLSSLELGDSALYFCASSVALGLPGDTQYFGPGTRLTVL.

The chain recombines TRBV6-5 with TRBJ1-2; D unclear. The V end lost 6 bases, the J end lost 1 base, and 6 bases lay between the germline ends. This CDR3 comprises 12 residues. Germline loops: CDR1 MNHEY, CDR2 SVGAGI. In DNA form, the CDR3 reads TGTGCCAGCAGCGTGGGTAACTATGGCTACACCTTC. It is translated as CASSVGNYGYTF.

This clone was seen more than once but under ten times. V is TRBV19 and J is TRBJ1-1; the D is unclear. CDR1 is LNHDA and CDR2 is SQIVND in the germline V gene (reference sequence). The CDR3 spans 15 residues. The V end was cut by 8 bases, the J end by 0 bases, with 16 bases between. For the CDR3, the DNA is TGTGCCAGTTCCTCGGATAGGCTCATGAACACTGAAGCTTTCTTT. Translated, it gives CASSSDRLMNTEAFF.

The chain links TRBV7-9 to TRBJ2-2; D could derive from TRBD1 or TRBD2 (5 bases each). Trimming removed 5 bases at V and 6 bases at J, with 22 bases between. CDR1 and CDR2 from the germline V gene are SEHNR and FQNEAQ (reference sequence). The CDR3 covers 17 residues. The CDR3 DNA follows: TGTGCCAGCAGCCCCAATCCCGGGACCGATCCCGCCGGGGAGCTGTTTTTT. This codes for CASSPNPGTDPAGELFF.

The rearrangement joins TRBV18 to TRBJ2-7; 8 bases are shared with TRBD1. The V gene end was trimmed by 5 bases and the J gene end by 5 bases; junction bases not matched to a gene: 5. This CDR3 is 13 amino acids long. The V gene's germline CDR1 is KGHSH and CDR2 LQKENI. CDR3 residues: CASSTGTGNEQYF. Written as DNA, the CDR3 is TGTGCCAGCTCAACCGGGACAGGTAACGAGCAGTACTTC. The whole variable domain, filled in from reference TRBV18 and TRBJ2-7, reads NAGVMQNPRHLVRRRGQEARLRCSPMKGHSHVYWYRQLPEEGLKFMVYLQKENIIDESGMPKERFSAEFPKEGPSILRIQQVVRGDSAAYFCASSTGTGNEQYFGPGTRLTVT.

The chain couples TRBV5-5 to TRBJ1-2, with a tentative D call TRBD1 (6 bases). Looked up from germline, CDR1 is SGHKS and CDR2 is YYEKEE (reference sequence). V was trimmed by 3 bases and J by 2 bases, leaving 11 bases between them. This CDR3 has 14 amino acids. The chain's CDR3 is CASSWDQGNYGYTF. Here the CDR3 DNA reads TGTGCCAGCAGCTGGGACCAGGGGAACTATGGCTACACCTTC.

Written as DNA, the CDR3 is TGTGCCAGCACCCTAGATAGCAATCAGCCCCAGCATTTT. It yields the protein CASTLDSNQPQHF. V is TRBV7-8 and J is TRBJ1-5; D unclear. CDR3 length equals 13 residues. Trimming took off 7 bases at V and 0 bases at J, with 7 bases between the two ends. Per the germline V gene, CDR1 is SGHVS and CDR2 is FQNEAQ.

This clone was picked up a small number of times. The CDR3 reads CASSSRYGYTF. Written as DNA, the CDR3 is TGTGCCAGCTCGTCTCGCTATGGCTACACCTTC. This chain uses TRBV6-1 with TRBJ1-2; D not resolved. Germline lookup yields CDR1 MNHNS and CDR2 SASEGT. Trimming stripped 8 bases from V and 4 bases from J, with 8 bases between. The CDR3 extends over 11 amino acids.

This chain connects TRBV7-2 to TRBJ1-1, with a weak D call TRBD1 (6 bases). The CDR3 runs 15 residues. The germline V gene encodes CDR1 SGHTA and CDR2 FQGNSA. Trimming shortened V by 0 bases and J by 2 bases, and 10 bases separated the two germline ends. The CDR3 region is CASSLAQGLNTEAFF. The CDR3 nucleotides are TGTGCCAGCAGCTTAGCACAGGGCCTTAACACTGAAGCTTTCTTT.

This clone was recorded a few times. The rearrangement links TRBV28 to TRBJ1-5, with D uncertain. Germline lookup yields CDR1 MDHEN and CDR2 SYDVKM. There are 13 residues in the CDR3. Trimming removed 6 bases at V and 5 bases at J, with 11 bases between. The CDR3 nucleotides are TGTGCCAGCAGGGAGGGAATCGATCAGCCCCAGCATTTT. This encodes CASREGIDQPQHF.

The CDR3 loop is CASSLVAGGGETQYF. The CDR3 nucleotides read TGTGCCAGCAGCTTAGTAGCGGGGGGAGGAGAGACCCAGTACTTC. V gene TRBV11-2 combines with J gene TRBJ2-5; 10 positions agree with TRBD2. Losses at the gene ends were 1 base for V and 4 bases for J; bases not matched to a gene: 3. Germline V gives CDR1 SGHAT, CDR2 FQNNGV. This CDR3 spans 15 amino acids.

This clone has only a few counts. The V call is TRBV27, the J call TRBJ2-7, with D perhaps assigned TRBD1 or TRBD2 (6 bases each). Germline CDR1 and CDR2: MNHEY and SMNVEV (reference sequence). The CDR3 runs 14 residues. Deletions cut 6 bases from V and 6 bases from J, with 18 bases between. The CDR3 DNA is TGTGCCAGCAGACCACAGGGAGGAACGTCCGAGCAGTACTTC. It specifies CASRPQGGTSEQYF.

V gene TRBV11-2 combines with J gene TRBJ2-2, with D hard to call. Trimming cost V 5 bases and J 0 bases, with 4 bases left between them. Germline V gene sequence: CDR1 SGHAT, CDR2 FQNNGV. The CDR3 totals 13 residues. The CDR3 here is CASSPTNTGELFF. The CDR3 DNA reads as TGTGCCAGCAGCCCAACGAACACCGGGGAGCTGTTTTTT.

The chain combines TRBV6-5 with TRBJ1-5; D unclear. This CDR3 is built from 12 residues. Trimming stripped 0 bases from V and 9 bases from J, with 6 bases between. Germline V lookup: CDR1 MNHEY, CDR2 SVGAGI. The CDR3 reads CASSYSGGPQHF. CDR3 in DNA: TGTGCCAGCAGTTACTCGGGTGGGCCCCAGCATTTT.

The J gene is TRBJ2-3, the V gene TRBV20-1, with D unresolved. V lost 0 bases and J 7 bases, leaving 5 bases between the germline ends. Per the germline V gene, CDR1 is DFQATT and CDR2 is SNEGSKA (reference sequence). CDR3 length: 11 amino acids. This CDR3 is CSAREAYTQYF. CDR3 nucleotide sequence: TGCAGTGCTAGAGAGGCATATACGCAGTATTTT.

The chain uses TRBV19 and TRBJ2-3; D is uncertain. V lost 3 bases, J lost 6 bases, and 10 bases lay in between. The CDR3 has 13 residues. Per the germline V gene, CDR1 is LNHDA and CDR2 is SQIVND (reference sequence). CDR3 DNA sequence: TGTGCCAGTAGTATCCAGGACCCGGATACGCAGTATTTT. Translated: CASSIQDPDTQYF.

This rearrangement joins TRBV5-1 to TRBJ2-7; D assignment may be TRBD1 or TRBD2 (6 bases each). With 0 bases removed from V and 2 bases from J, the gap between germline ends came to 15 bases. Germline V gives CDR1 SGHRS, CDR2 YFSETQ. The CDR3 is made up of 16 amino acids. The CDR3 region has the DNA TGCGCCAGCAGCTTGGCAGGCACGGGGGCGCCCTACGAGCAGTACTTC. Protein product: CASSLAGTGAPYEQYF.

The genes are TRBV4-3 and TRBJ2-1, with D perhaps matching TRBD1 or TRBD2 (5 bases each). Germline V gene data show CDR1 as LGHNA and CDR2 as YSLEER. This CDR3 has 14 residues. V lost 2 bases, J lost 9 bases, and 14 bases lay in between. The CDR3 protein is CASSQLGESAEQFF. The CDR3 DNA sequence: TGCGCCAGCAGCCAACTAGGGGAGAGTGCTGAGCAGTTCTTC.

The rearrangement joins TRBV19 to TRBJ1-1, with 7 nucleotides matching TRBD1. The CDR3 is made up of 14 amino acids. Germline values: CDR1 LNHDA, CDR2 SQIVND (reference sequence). V gave up 8 bases and J gave up 6 bases; unmatched junction bases: 12. In DNA form, the CDR3 reads TGTGCCAGTGGTTCACAGGGGAGGTCATCTGAAGCTTTCTTT. Its translation: CASGSQGRSSEAFF.

V is TRBV20-1 and J is TRBJ1-1; no clear D. The germline CDR1 and CDR2 sequences are DFQATT and SNEGSKA (reference sequence). The V end lost 3 bases, the J end lost 7 bases, and 9 bases lay between the germline ends. The CDR3 has 11 residues. CDR3 nucleotides: TGCAGTGCTAGCGGGCATAGTGAAGCTTTCTTT. Translated: CSASGHSEAFF.